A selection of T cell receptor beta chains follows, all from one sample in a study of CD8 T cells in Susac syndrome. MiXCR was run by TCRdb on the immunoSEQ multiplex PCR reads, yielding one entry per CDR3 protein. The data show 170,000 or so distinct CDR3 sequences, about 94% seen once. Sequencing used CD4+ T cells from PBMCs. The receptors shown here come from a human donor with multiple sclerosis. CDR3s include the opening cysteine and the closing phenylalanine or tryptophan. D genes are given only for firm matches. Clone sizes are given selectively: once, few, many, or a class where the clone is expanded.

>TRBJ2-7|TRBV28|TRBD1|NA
CASSLSDRGHHEQYF
TGTGCCAGCAGTTTATCTGACAGGGGGCACCACGAGCAGTACTTC
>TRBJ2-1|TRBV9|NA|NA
CASSVGGHSSYNEQFF
TGTGCCAGCAGCGTAGGGGGCCATAGTTCCTACAATGAGCAGTTCTTC
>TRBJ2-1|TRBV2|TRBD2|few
CASSLAGGSYNEQFF
TGTGCCAGCAGTCTAGCGGGGGGCTCCTACAATGAGCAGTTCTTC
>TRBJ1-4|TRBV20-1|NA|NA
CSARVIVQVNEKLFF
TGCAGTGCTAGAGTCATCGTTCAGGTTAATGAAAAACTGTTTTTT
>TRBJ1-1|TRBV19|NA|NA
CASSMGQLNTEAFF
TGTGCCAGTAGTATGGGCCAGCTGAACACTGAAGCTTTCTTT
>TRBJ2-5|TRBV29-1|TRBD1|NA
CSVDNRQTGVRETQYF
TGCAGCGTTGATAATCGGCAGACAGGGGTCAGGGAGACCCAGTACTTC
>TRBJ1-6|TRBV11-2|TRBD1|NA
CASSWGQPYSYNSPLHF
TGTGCCAGCAGCTGGGGACAGCCGTACTCCTATAATTCACCCCTCCACTTT
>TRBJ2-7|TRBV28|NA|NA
CASSSTPGQKKTYEQYF
TGTGCCAGCAGTTCCACCCCAGGACAGAAAAAAACCTACGAGCAGTACTTC
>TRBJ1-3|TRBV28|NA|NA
CASSSYIRVQGNTIYF
TGTGCCAGCAGTTCCTACATCCGGGTCCAAGGAAACACCATATATTTT
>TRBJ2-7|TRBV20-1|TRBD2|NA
CSASPAGGPYEQYF
TGCAGTGCTAGTCCGGCGGGGGGGCCTTATGAGCAGTACTTC
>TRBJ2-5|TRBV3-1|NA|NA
CASSQLPGSQETQYF
TGTGCCAGCAGTCAGCTTCCGGGAAGTCAAGAGACCCAGTACTTC
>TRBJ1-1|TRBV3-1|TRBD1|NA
CASSPDRGHAEAFF
TGTGCCAGCAGCCCGGATAGGGGGCACGCTGAAGCTTTCTTT
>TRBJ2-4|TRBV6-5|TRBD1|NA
CASRDGTGEDIQYF
TGTGCCAGCAGGGATGGGACAGGGGAGGACATTCAGTACTTC
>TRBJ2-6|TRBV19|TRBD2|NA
CASRGTSGSSGANVLTF
TGTGCCAGTAGGGGGACTAGCGGGAGCTCTGGGGCCAACGTCCTGACTTTC
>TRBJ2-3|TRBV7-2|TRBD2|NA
CASSYLAGLGDTQYF
TGTGCCAGCAGCTATCTAGCGGGATTAGGGGATACGCAGTATTTT
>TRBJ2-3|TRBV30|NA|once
CAWSIKQGPDTQYF
TGTGCCTGGAGTATCAAGCAGGGTCCAGATACGCAGTATTTT
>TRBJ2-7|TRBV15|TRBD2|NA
CATMLAGGYEQYF
TGTGCCACCATGCTAGCGGGGGGCTACGAGCAGTACTTC
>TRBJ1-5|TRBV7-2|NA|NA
CASSLMGVRQPQHF
TGTGCCAGCAGCTTGATGGGAGTCCGGCAGCCCCAGCATTTT
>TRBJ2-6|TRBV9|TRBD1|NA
CASSPTGGAGANVLTF
TGTGCCAGCAGCCCTACAGGGGGCGCTGGGGCCAACGTCCTGACTTTC
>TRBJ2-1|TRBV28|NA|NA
CASSFGGEVTYNEQFF
TGTGCCAGCAGTTTCGGAGGGGAGGTAACCTACAATGAGCAGTTCTTC
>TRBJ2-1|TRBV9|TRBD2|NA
CASSVGGLAGGSGNEQFF
TGTGCCAGCAGCGTAGGGGGGCTAGCGGGAGGATCGGGCAATGAGCAGTTCTTC
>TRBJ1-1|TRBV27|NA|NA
CASSLWRVGEDRGNTEAFF
TGTGCCAGCAGTTTATGGCGGGTAGGGGAGGACAGAGGGAACACTGAAGCTTTCTTT
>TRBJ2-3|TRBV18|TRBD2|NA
CASSPSRLAGADTQYF
TGTGCCAGCTCCCCAAGCCGACTAGCGGGAGCAGATACGCAGTATTTT
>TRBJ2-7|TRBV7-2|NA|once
CASSSTWHEQYF
TGTGCCAGCAGCTCGACGTGGCACGAGCAGTACTTC
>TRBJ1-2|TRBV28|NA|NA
CASRAGTNPFGYTF
TGTGCCAGCAGAGCCGGGACAAACCCTTTTGGCTACACCTTC
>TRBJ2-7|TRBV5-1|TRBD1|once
CASSSGTGQGSYEQYF
TGCGCCAGCAGCTCCGGTACGGGACAGGGGTCCTACGAGCAGTACTTC
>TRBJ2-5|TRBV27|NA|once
CASTRPPDRSDQETQYF
TGTGCCAGCACCCGCCCCCCTGACAGGTCGGACCAAGAGACCCAGTACTTC
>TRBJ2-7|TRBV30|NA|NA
CAWSVHQAGSGEQYF
TGTGCCTGGAGTGTACACCAGGCAGGGTCGGGCGAGCAGTACTTC
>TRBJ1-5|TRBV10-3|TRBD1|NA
CAISGTGRNNQPQHF
TGTGCCATCAGTGGGACAGGGAGGAACAATCAGCCCCAGCATTTT
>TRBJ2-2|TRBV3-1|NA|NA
CASSTLTSGELFF
TGTGCCAGCAGCACGCTGACTTCCGGGGAGCTGTTTTTT
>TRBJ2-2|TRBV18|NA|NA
CASSPPFSRLGELFF
TGTGCCAGCTCACCACCGTTTTCTCGGCTCGGGGAGCTGTTTTTT
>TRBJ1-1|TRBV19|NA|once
CASSIGEPRNTEAFF
TGTGCCAGTAGTATCGGGGAGCCGAGGAACACTGAAGCTTTCTTT
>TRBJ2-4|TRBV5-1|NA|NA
CASSLGDLAKNIQYF
TGCGCCAGCAGCTTGGGGGATCTAGCCAAAAACATTCAGTACTTC
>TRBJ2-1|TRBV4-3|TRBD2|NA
CASSQDRTSGRLEQFF
TGCGCCAGCAGCCAAGATCGGACTAGCGGGAGGCTTGAGCAGTTCTTC
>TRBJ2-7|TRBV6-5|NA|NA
CASSYSALGGPTYEQYF
TGTGCCAGCAGTTACTCGGCCCTTGGGGGTCCAACCTACGAGCAGTACTTC
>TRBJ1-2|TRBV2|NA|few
CASSGQANYGYTF
TGTGCCAGCAGTGGACAGGCTAACTATGGCTACACCTTC
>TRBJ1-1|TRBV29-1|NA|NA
CSVEAQGNTEAFF
TGCAGCGTTGAAGCCCAGGGGAACACTGAAGCTTTCTTT
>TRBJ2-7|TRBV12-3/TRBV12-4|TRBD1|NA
CASSLGQARGEQYF
TGTGCCAGCAGTTTGGGACAGGCGAGGGGCGAGCAGTACTTC
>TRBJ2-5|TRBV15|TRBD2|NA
CATSRDLGRGAQYF
TGTGCCACCAGCAGAGATCTGGGTCGGGGGGCCCAGTACTTC
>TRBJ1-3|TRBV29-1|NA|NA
CSVGQSSGNTIYF
TGCAGCGTTGGACAGAGCTCTGGAAACACCATATATTTT
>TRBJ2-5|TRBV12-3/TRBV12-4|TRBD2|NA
CASSLAGGIETQYF
TGTGCCAGCAGTTTAGCGGGGGGGATTGAGACCCAGTACTTC
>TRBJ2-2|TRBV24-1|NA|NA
CATRGGAGELFF
TGTGCCACCAGGGGAGGAGCCGGGGAGCTGTTTTTT
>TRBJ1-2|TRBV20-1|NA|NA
CSAERDGAQGYTF
TGCAGTGCCGAGAGAGACGGGGCGCAGGGCTACACCTTC
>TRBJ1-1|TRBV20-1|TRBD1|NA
CSASPIRGPGTEVFF
TGCAGTGCTAGCCCTATCAGGGGGCCAGGCACTGAAGTTTTCTTT
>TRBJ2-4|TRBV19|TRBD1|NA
CASRPDRVKNIQYF
TGTGCCAGTAGACCGGACAGGGTCAAAAACATTCAGTACTTC
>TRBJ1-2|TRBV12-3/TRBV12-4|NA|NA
CASSRDPLYGYTF
TGTGCCAGCAGTCGCGACCCCCTTTATGGCTACACCTTC
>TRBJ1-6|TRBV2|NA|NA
CASSASPYSPLHF
TGTGCCAGCAGTGCCAGTCCCTATTCACCCCTCCACTTT
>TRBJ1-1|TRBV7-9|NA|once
CASTPSAALRVAEAFF
TGTGCCAGCACCCCTTCTGCAGCCCTTCGGGTAGCTGAAGCTTTCTTT
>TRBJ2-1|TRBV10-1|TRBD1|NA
CASTDRERASFSEQFF
TGCGCCAGCACGGACAGGGAGCGGGCCTCTTTTAGTGAGCAGTTCTTC
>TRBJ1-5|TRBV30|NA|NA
CAWSVGANQPQHF
TGTGCCTGGAGTGTTGGTGCCAATCAGCCCCAGCATTTT
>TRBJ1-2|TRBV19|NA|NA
CASSPTRSANYGYTF
TGTGCCAGTAGCCCCACCAGGTCGGCTAACTATGGCTACACCTTC
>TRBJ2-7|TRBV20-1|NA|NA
CSASPRAFYEQYF
TGCAGTGCTAGTCCCAGGGCCTTCTACGAGCAGTACTTC
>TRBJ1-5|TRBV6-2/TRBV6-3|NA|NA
CASSSDRYQPQHF
TGTGCCAGCAGTTCAGACAGGTATCAGCCCCAGCATTTT